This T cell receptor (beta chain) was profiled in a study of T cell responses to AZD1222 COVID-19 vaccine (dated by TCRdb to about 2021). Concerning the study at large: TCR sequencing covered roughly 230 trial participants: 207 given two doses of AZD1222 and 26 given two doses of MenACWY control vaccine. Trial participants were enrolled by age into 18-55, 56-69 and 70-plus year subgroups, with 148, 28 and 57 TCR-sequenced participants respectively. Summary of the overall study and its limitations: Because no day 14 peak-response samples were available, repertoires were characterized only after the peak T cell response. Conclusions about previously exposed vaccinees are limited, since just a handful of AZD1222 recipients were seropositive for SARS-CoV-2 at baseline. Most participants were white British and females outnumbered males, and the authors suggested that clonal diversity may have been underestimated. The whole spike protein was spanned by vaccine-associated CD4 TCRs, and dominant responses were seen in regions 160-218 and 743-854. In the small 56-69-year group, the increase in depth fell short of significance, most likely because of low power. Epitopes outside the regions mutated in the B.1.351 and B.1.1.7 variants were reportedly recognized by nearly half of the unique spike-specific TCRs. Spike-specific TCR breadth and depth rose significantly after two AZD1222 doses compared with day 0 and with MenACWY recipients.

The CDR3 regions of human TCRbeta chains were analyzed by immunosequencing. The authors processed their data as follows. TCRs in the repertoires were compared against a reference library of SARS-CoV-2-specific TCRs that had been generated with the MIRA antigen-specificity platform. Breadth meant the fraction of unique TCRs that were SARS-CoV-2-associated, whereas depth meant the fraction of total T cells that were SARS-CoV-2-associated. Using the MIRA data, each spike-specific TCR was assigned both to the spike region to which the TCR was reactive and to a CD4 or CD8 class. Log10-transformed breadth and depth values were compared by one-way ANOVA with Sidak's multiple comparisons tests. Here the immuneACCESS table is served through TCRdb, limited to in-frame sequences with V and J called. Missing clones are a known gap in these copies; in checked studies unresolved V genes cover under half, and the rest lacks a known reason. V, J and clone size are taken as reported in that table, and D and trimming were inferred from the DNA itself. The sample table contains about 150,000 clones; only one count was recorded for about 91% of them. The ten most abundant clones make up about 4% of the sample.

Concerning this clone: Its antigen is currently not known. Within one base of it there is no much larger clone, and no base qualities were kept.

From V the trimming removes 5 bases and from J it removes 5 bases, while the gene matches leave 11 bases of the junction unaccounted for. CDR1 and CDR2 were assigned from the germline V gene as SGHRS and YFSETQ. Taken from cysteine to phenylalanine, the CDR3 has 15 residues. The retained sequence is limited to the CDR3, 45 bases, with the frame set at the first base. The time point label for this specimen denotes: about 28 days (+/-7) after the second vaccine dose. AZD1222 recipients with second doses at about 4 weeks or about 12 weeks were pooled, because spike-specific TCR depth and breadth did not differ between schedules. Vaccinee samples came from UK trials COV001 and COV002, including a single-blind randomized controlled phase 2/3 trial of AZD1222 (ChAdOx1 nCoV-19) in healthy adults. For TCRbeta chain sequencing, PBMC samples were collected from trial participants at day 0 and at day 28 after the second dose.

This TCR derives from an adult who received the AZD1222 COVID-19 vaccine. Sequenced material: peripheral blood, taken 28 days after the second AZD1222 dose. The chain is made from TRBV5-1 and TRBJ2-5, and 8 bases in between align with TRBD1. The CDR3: CASSSIPGGFETQYF. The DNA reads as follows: TGCGCCAGCAGTTCCATCCCAGGGGGCTTCGAGACCCAGTACTTC. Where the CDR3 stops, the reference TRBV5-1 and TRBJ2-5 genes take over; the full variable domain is KAGVTQTPRYLIKTRGQQVTLSCSPISGHRSVSWYQQTPGQGLQFLFEYFSETQRNKGNFPGRFSGRQFSNSRSEMNVSTLELGDSALYLCASSSIPGGFETQYFGPGTRLLVL.